A single sample is the source of the 5 T cell receptor beta chains below, sequenced in a study of shared clonotypes between healthy human individuals. Assay used: immunoSEQ multiplex PCR; TCRdb lists only in-frame clones, some missing. The sample lists fewer than 550,000 clones; 60% to 80% were seen once. Sample: PBMCs. The receptors originated from a middle-aged woman in good health. Some clones in this sample may be carry-over from other donors' samples.

The rearrangement joins TRBV7-7 to TRBJ2-5; possible D gene TRBD2, 5 bases. This CDR3 region has 13 residues. CDR1 SSHAT and CDR2 FNYEAQ come from the germline V gene (reference sequence). V lost 0 bases and J lost 4, with 6 bases in between. DNA for the CDR3: TGTGCCAGCAGCTTAGCAGGGAGAGAGACCCAGTACTTC. Translated, it gives CASSLAGRETQYF. The variable domain in full, completed from reference TRBV7-7 and TRBJ2-5, reads GAGVSQSPRYKVTKRGQDVTLRCDPISSHATLYWYQQALGQGPEFLTYFNYEAQPDKSGLPSDRFSAERPEGSISTLTIQRTEQRDSAMYRCASSLAGRETQYFGPGTRLLVL.

In its sample, this clone was seen a few times. The V gene is TRBV7-2, the J gene TRBJ2-1; D is ambiguous. The CDR3 extends over 15 amino acids. Trimming cost V 3 bases and J 2 bases, with 11 bases left between them. The germline gives CDR1 SGHTA, CDR2 FQGNSA. CDR3: CASSLSSPTYNEQFF. The CDR3 DNA follows: TGTGCCAGCAGCTTGTCCAGCCCTACCTACAATGAGCAGTTCTTC.

V usage is TRBV27 and J usage is TRBJ1-1; the D gene is possibly TRBD1 (5 bases). The CDR3 length is 15 residues. CDR1 is MNHEY and CDR2 is SMNVEV in the germline V gene (reference sequence). V lost 4 bases to trimming and J lost 1 base, with 13 bases between them. CDR3 residues: CASSSPSTGNTEAFF. The CDR3 DNA reads TGTGCCAGCAGTTCCCCGTCAACAGGGAACACTGAAGCTTTCTTT.

Worth noting for this clone: Other DNA sequences in the same sample also yield this CDR3. V usage is TRBV5-1 and J usage is TRBJ1-4; a weak D match, TRBD1 (6 bases). The CDR3 length is 15 residues. With 0 bases removed from V and 8 bases from J, the gap between germline ends came to 14 bases. Germline V lookup: CDR1 SGHRS, CDR2 YFSETQ. The DNA of the CDR3 is TGCGCCAGCAGCTTGGCCGGCACAGGGCGAGAAAAACTGTTTTTT. Amino acid sequence: CASSLAGTGREKLFF.

The rearrangement joins TRBV5-1 to TRBJ1-2, with D possibly being TRBD1 (5 bases). Trimming removed 5 bases at V and 8 bases at J, with 31 bases between. Per germline, CDR1 SGHRS and CDR2 YFSETQ. This CDR3 region has 18 residues. The CDR3: CASRAPRGTGGGSSGYTF. Here the CDR3 DNA reads TGCGCCAGCAGAGCCCCTCGGGGGACGGGCGGAGGGTCTAGCGGCTACACCTTC.